The rows below give T cell receptor beta chains drawn from one sample of a study of CXCR3-negative and CXCR3-positive naive CD8 T cells. Using the 5' RACE reads, TCRdb records one entry per CDR3 protein without DNA. Here the sample table reports 50,000 to 65,000 distinct CDR3 sequences. The source material was memory CD8+ T cells from blood. These receptors all stem from a human donor in good health. Some clones in this sample may be carry-over from other donors' samples. The CDR3 runs from the conserved cysteine through the conserved F or W.

V gene,J gene,CDR3 length,CDR3 protein
TRBV29-1,TRBJ2-4,14,CSVEFDGGKNIQYF
TRBV4-3,TRBJ1-1,14,CASSQPGGRTEAFF
TRBV29-1,TRBJ2-1,15,CSVEDPRTGGNEQFF
TRBV10-3,TRBJ2-1,15,CAISEAGTDYNEQFF
TRBV7-8,TRBJ1-2,13,CASSLDRAYGYTF
TRBV20-1,TRBJ2-1,13,CSASPSSYNEQFF
TRBV20-1,TRBJ2-5,13,CSASLDPQETQYF
TRBV18,TRBJ2-7,13,CASSPGRAYEQYF
TRBV13,TRBJ2-1,15,CASSLDGSGVDEQFF
TRBV7-9,TRBJ2-5,12,CASGGSGETQYF
TRBV12-3/TRBV12-4,TRBJ2-2,13,CASSLAETGELFF
TRBV7-9,TRBJ2-1,16,CASSNRTVRTYNEQFF